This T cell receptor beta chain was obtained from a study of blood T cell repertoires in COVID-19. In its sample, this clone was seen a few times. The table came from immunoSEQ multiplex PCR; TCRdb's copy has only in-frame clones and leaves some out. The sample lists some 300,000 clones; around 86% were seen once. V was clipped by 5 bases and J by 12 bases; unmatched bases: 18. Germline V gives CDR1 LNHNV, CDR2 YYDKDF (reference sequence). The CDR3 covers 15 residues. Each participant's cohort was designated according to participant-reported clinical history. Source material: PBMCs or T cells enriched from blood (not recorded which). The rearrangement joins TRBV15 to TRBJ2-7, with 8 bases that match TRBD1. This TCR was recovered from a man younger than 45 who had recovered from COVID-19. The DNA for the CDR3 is TGTGCCACCAGCGGAGGGGACAGGTTGTCGGGGGAACGGTACTTC. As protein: CATSGGDRLSGERYF.